Each of the 6 T cell receptor beta chains below was sequenced from the same sample in a study of blood T cell repertoires in COVID-19. The repertoire was sequenced with immunoSEQ multiplex PCR; TCRdb's copy has only in-frame clones and lacks some. The sample includes 200,000 or so clones, under 90% of them seen just once. The sequenced material came from peripheral blood. The source is a man aged 60 to 75 who had recovered from COVID-19.

This rearrangement joins TRBV28 to TRBJ1-5, with D unresolved. V was cut by 5 bases and J by 4 bases, with 6 bases left in between. The CDR3 spans 12 residues. Germline V gene sequence: CDR1 MDHEN, CDR2 SYDVKM. The CDR3 loop is CASSLLNQPQHF. In nucleotides, the CDR3 is TGTGCCAGCAGTCTGCTAAATCAGCCCCAGCATTTT.

The V call is TRBV10-3, the J call TRBJ1-2, with 7 bases lining up with TRBD1. The junction had 8 bases not matched to a gene; V was cut back by 7 bases and J by 3 bases. The CDR3 is made up of 14 amino acids. The germline gives CDR1 ENHRY, CDR2 SYGVKD. The CDR3 is CAITRDRVDYGYTF. In nucleotides, the CDR3 is TGTGCCATCACCCGCGACAGGGTCGACTATGGCTACACCTTC.

The genes are TRBV19 and TRBJ2-5, with a possible D match to TRBD1 (6 bases). The CDR3 runs to 15 residues. CDR1 and CDR2 from the germline V gene are LNHDA and SQIVND (reference sequence). V lost 5 bases, J lost 3 bases, and 16 bases lay in between. The CDR3 protein is CASSPHPQGKETQYF. For the CDR3, the DNA is TGTGCCAGTAGTCCCCACCCACAGGGCAAAGAGACCCAGTACTTC.

Regarding this clone: Other nucleotide sequences from this sample produce the same CDR3. This chain uses TRBV5-1 with TRBJ2-7, with D possibly TRBD1 on 5 matching bases. Trimming removed 2 bases from V and 1 base from J, with 7 bases in between. CDR1 and CDR2 from the germline V gene are SGHRS and YFSETQ. The CDR3 totals 13 residues. DNA of the CDR3: TGCGCCAGCAGCTTCGCAGGGTCCTACGAGCAGTACTTC. This sequence encodes CASSFAGSYEQYF.

The chain joins TRBV7-6 to TRBJ2-5; 10 bases are a match to TRBD1. The ends lost 3 bases at V and 5 bases at J; junction bases unmatched: 6. Germline assignment: CDR1 SGHVS and CDR2 FNYEAQ. The CDR3 loop spans 15 amino acids. Here the CDR3 reads CASSLNRDRGETQYF. In DNA, the CDR3 is TGTGCCAGCAGCTTGAATCGGGACAGGGGTGAGACCCAGTACTTC.

The V call is TRBV27, the J call TRBJ2-6, with D tentatively TRBD2 (6 bases). This CDR3 contains 15 residues. The V end was cut by 6 bases, the J end by 1 base, with 10 bases between. The germline gives CDR1 MNHEY, CDR2 SMNVEV (reference sequence). In nucleotides, the CDR3 is TGTGCCAGCAGCCCTGGGGGGTCTGGGGCCAACGTCCTGACTTTC. Amino acids: CASSPGGSGANVLTF.